A single sample is the source of the 21 T cell receptor beta chains below, sequenced in a study of CD8 T cells in ankylosing spondylitis. TCRdb re-analysed the 5' RACE reads in MiXCR, keeping a single row per CDR3 protein. The table includes over 110,000 distinct CDR3 sequences, 7% to 9% detected once. Sequencing used synovial fluid, either unsorted or a sorted T cell fraction (not recorded which). These receptors all stem from a male donor with ankylosing spondylitis.

In its sample, this clonotype was seen many times. The chain recombines TRBV29-1 with TRBJ1-2, with D perhaps TRBD1 (6 bases). The V end lost 5 bases, the J end lost 4 bases, and 8 bases lay between the germline ends. CDR1 is SQVTM and CDR2 is ANQGSEA in the germline V gene. This CDR3 region has 11 residues. The CDR3 DNA sequence: TGCAGCGTTACAGGGATCTATGGCTACACCTTC. Its protein is CSVTGIYGYTF.

This clonotype occurred many times. The rearrangement links TRBV20-1 to TRBJ2-7; D not certain. This CDR3 contains 13 residues. CDR1 and CDR2 from the germline V gene are DFQATT and SNEGSKA (reference sequence). V dropped 0 bases and J dropped 5 bases, with 11 bases sitting between them. The CDR3: CSARDSAIHEQYF. The CDR3 coding sequence is TGCAGTGCTAGAGATTCAGCCATTCACGAGCAGTACTTC.

The chain uses TRBV30 and TRBJ1-2; 8 nucleotides line up with TRBD1. Germline loops: CDR1 GTSNPN, CDR2 SVGIG (reference sequence). The CDR3 has 13 amino acids. Trimming at V came to 2 bases and at J to 4 bases, leaving 3 bases not matched to a gene. The CDR3 here is CAWSLQGGYGYTF. The CDR3 DNA sequence: TGTGCCTGGAGTCTACAGGGGGGCTATGGCTACACCTTC.

The chain links TRBV6-2 or TRBV6-3 to TRBJ2-7; 8 bases line up with TRBD1. CDR3 length: 12 amino acids. Germline lookup yields CDR1 MNHEY and CDR2 SVGEGT. V lost 4 bases to trimming and J lost 6 bases; unmatched junction nucleotides: 2. The CDR3 loop reads CASSSTGVEQYF. For the CDR3, the DNA is TGTGCCAGCAGTTCGACAGGGGTCGAGCAGTACTTC.

There are many counts of this clonotype. V gene TRBV6-2 or TRBV6-3 combines with J gene TRBJ1-5, with 7 bases aligning to TRBD1. The junction had 6 bases not matched to a gene; V was cut back by 2 bases and J by 2 bases. The CDR3 consists of 16 residues. The germline V gene encodes CDR1 MNHEY and CDR2 SVGEGT. The CDR3, as DNA: TGTGCCAGCAGTTACGTCCAGGGGGGCGGCAATCAGCCCCAGCATTTT. It specifies CASSYVQGGGNQPQHF.

Many counts were recorded for this clonotype. The chain uses TRBV2 and TRBJ2-7, with 10 bases lining up with TRBD2. The germline V gene has CDR1 SNHLY and CDR2 FYNNEI. Trimming removed 7 bases from V and 6 bases from J; junction bases left unmatched: 6. The CDR3 consists of 13 residues. The CDR3 sequence: CASKLAGVPEQYF. The CDR3 coding sequence is TGTGCCAGCAAGCTAGCGGGGGTCCCCGAGCAGTACTTC.

In this sample, this clonotype turned up a few times. This chain connects TRBV28 to TRBJ2-5, with D uncertain. Deletions cut 6 bases from V and 2 bases from J, with 16 bases between. The germline V gene encodes CDR1 MDHEN and CDR2 SYDVKM. The CDR3 covers 15 residues. CDR3 region: CASSRRFYRQETQYF. The CDR3 region has the DNA TGTGCCAGCAGCCGAAGGTTCTACCGACAAGAGACCCAGTACTTC.

This clonotype was counted ten times or more. This sequence joins TRBV12-3 or TRBV12-4 and TRBJ2-3; TRBD2 agrees at 7 bases. This CDR3 has 15 amino acids. The J segment lost 5 bases and the V segment lost 6 bases, leaving 11 bases of the junction unmatched. The CDR3 DNA sequence: TGTGCCAGCAGACCAATCCGGGGGGTCCAAGATACGCAGTATTTT. Translation: CASRPIRGVQDTQYF.

This clonotype was picked up a small number of times. The chain joins TRBV14 to TRBJ2-3, with 11 bases aligning to TRBD2. The CDR3 is 16 residues long. Germline assignment: CDR1 SGHDN and CDR2 FVKESK. The V segment lost 0 bases and the J segment 5 bases; nucleotides outside the gene matches: 4. The CDR3 nucleotides read TGTGCCAGCAGCCAAGAGCCCGGACTAGCGGGAGATACGCAGTATTTT. The encoded protein is CASSQEPGLAGDTQYF.

This chain connects TRBV7-2 to TRBJ1-5; D is undetermined. CDR1 and CDR2 (germline): SGHTA, FQGNSA. V lost 1 base and J lost 5, with 9 bases in between. The CDR3 runs to 14 residues. CDR3 DNA sequence: TGTGCCAGCAGCTTAGGAGTAACCTATCAGCCCCAGCATTTT. Encoded protein: CASSLGVTYQPQHF.

This clonotype came up a few times. The V call is TRBV5-1, the J call TRBJ1-1; D may be TRBD1 (5 bases). The CDR3 extends over 13 amino acids. V was trimmed by 3 bases and J by 7 bases, leaving 13 bases between them. Germline values: CDR1 SGHRS, CDR2 YFSETQ. The CDR3 nucleotides read TGCGCCAGCAGCTCCACGGGACGAAATGAAGCTTTCTTT. Protein product: CASSSTGRNEAFF. Using reference TRBV5-1 and TRBJ1-1 for the parts outside the CDR3, the full variable domain is KAGVTQTPRYLIKTRGQQVTLSCSPISGHRSVSWYQQTPGQGLQFLFEYFSETQRNKGNFPGRFSGRQFSNSRSEMNVSTLELGDSALYLCASSSTGRNEAFFGQGTRLTVV.

There are many counts of this clonotype. The rearrangement joins TRBV20-1 to TRBJ1-6; no firm D call. The CDR3 covers 16 residues. V was pared by 1 base and J by 0 bases, with 10 bases between. Germline CDR1 is DFQATT and CDR2 is SNEGSKA (reference sequence). CDR3 nucleotide sequence: TGCAGTGCTAGAGTCGACTCAAGCTCCTATAATTCACCCCTCCACTTT. It translates to CSARVDSSSYNSPLHF.

This clonotype showed up many times. The rearrangement uses TRBV28 and TRBJ2-7; TRBD1 aligns across 10 bases. The CDR3 has 14 amino acids. J lost 5 bases, V lost 5 bases, and 6 bases had no gene match. CDR1 MDHEN and CDR2 SYDVKM come from the germline V gene. CDR3 sequence: CASSRQGAENEQYF. The CDR3 DNA sequence: TGTGCCAGCAGTCGACAGGGGGCCGAAAACGAGCAGTACTTC.

The chain couples TRBV20-1 to TRBJ2-2, with 10 nucleotides matching TRBD1. The CDR3 covers 16 residues. The junction had 11 bases not matched to a gene; V was cut back by 2 bases and J by 8 bases. Germline CDR1 and CDR2: DFQATT and SNEGSKA (reference sequence). The CDR3 spells CSARRGQGDTGGELFF. CDR3 sequence (DNA): TGCAGTGCTAGAAGAGGACAGGGGGACACCGGTGGGGAGCTGTTTTTT.

This clonotype showed up many times. The rearrangement joins TRBV3-1 to TRBJ2-1; D not resolved. Germline CDR1 LGHDT, CDR2 YNNKEL (reference sequence). Trimming took off 1 base at V and 6 bases at J, with 13 bases between the two ends. This CDR3 is built from 15 residues. This chain's CDR3 is CASSQGARFGNEQFF. The CDR3 bases are TGTGCCAGCAGCCAAGGAGCTAGGTTCGGCAATGAGCAGTTCTTC.

This clonotype was seen many times. The V and J genes are TRBV4-2 and TRBJ2-2, with D hard to call. With 5 bases removed from V and 7 bases from J, the gap between germline ends came to 17 bases. Germline CDR1 LGHNA, CDR2 YNFKEQ. The length of the CDR3 is 15 residues. CDR3 DNA: TGTGCCAGCAGCAACGTGCAAGAGGATATCGGGGAGCTGTTTTTT. Translating it yields CASSNVQEDIGELFF.

V usage is TRBV12-3 or TRBV12-4 and J usage is TRBJ2-7, with 16 bases identical to TRBD2. There are 17 residues in the CDR3. Unmatched junction bases numbered 11, after V lost 6 bases and J lost 6 bases. CDR3 sequence: CASRPGLAGGLVGEQYF. CDR3 sequence (DNA): TGTGCCAGCAGGCCGGGACTAGCGGGGGGGCTGGTCGGCGAGCAGTACTTC.

The chain employs TRBV5-5 and TRBJ1-1; no reliable D call. Germline values: CDR1 SGHKS, CDR2 YYEKEE (reference sequence). The CDR3 totals 14 residues. V lost 4 bases, J lost 3 bases, and 13 bases lay in between. CDR3 loop: CASSTLDGHTEAFF. In DNA form, the CDR3 reads TGTGCCAGCAGCACCTTGGACGGACACACTGAAGCTTTCTTT.

Ten or more counts support this clonotype. V is TRBV20-1 and J is TRBJ2-2; TRBD2 aligns across 8 bases. The CDR3 is made up of 15 amino acids. V shed 4 bases and J 1 base; nucleotides not matched to a gene: 5. The germline V gene encodes CDR1 DFQATT and CDR2 SNEGSKA (reference sequence). CDR3 DNA sequence: TGCAGTGCTAAAGGGGGGACTAGGAACACCGGGGAGCTGTTTTTT. Translated: CSAKGGTRNTGELFF.

V is TRBV28 and J is TRBJ2-6, with D maybe TRBD1 (5 bases). V lost 6 bases, J lost 5 bases, and 17 bases lay in between. Germline CDR1 reads MDHEN; CDR2 reads SYDVKM. The CDR3 sequence is 16 residues long. The CDR3 spells CASSSKSGFRANVLTF. Here the CDR3 DNA reads TGTGCCAGCAGCTCTAAGTCAGGGTTTAGGGCCAACGTCCTGACTTTC.

This clonotype has more than one count but fewer than ten. The chain recombines TRBV29-1 with TRBJ1-2; 9 bases are a match to TRBD1. This CDR3 spans 13 amino acids. Trimming at V came to 7 bases and at J to 8 bases, leaving 11 bases not matched to a gene. Germline lookup yields CDR1 SQVTM and CDR2 ANQGSEA. The CDR3 coding sequence is TGCAGCGCATACACAGGGGGCGCGATGGGCTACACCTTC. This sequence encodes CSAYTGGAMGYTF.